A selection of T cell receptor beta chains follows, all from one sample in a study. TCRdb reprocessed the 5' RACE reads with MiXCR, giving one entry per CDR3 protein. The sample contains about 10,000 distinct CDR3 sequences, around 15% of which appear only once. Sequenced input: Tregs sorted from blood. The receptors were gathered from a female donor with breast cancer. Both conserved end residues are part of each CDR3.

CDR3	V	length
CASSQELGTTEAFF	TRBV4-3	14
CASSLAGVYYEQYF	TRBV5-1	14
CASSLAGDPAYEQYF	TRBV7-9	15
CASSPRTRTLTDTQYF	TRBV5-6	16
CASSRTGLAGTGELFF	TRBV6-5	16
CASSIQGLSTDTQYF	TRBV12-3/TRBV12-4	15
CASSLASGYTDTQYF	TRBV7-9	15
CASSLVGDPYEQYF	TRBV7-8	14
CASSLDRKQPQHF	TRBV7-2	13
CASSLAGQSGPGETQYF	TRBV5-4	17
CASSLGVEEKLFF	TRBV7-2	13
CASSLHPGKGAFF	TRBV7-2	13
CASSQDLQGTGHEQFF	TRBV4-2	16
CASAGGPYEQYF	TRBV28	12
CASGETGTDTQYF	TRBV28	13
CASSPGLAVPTDTQYF	TRBV5-1	16
CASNPPNSYEQYF	TRBV6-5	13
CASSLESAQETQYF	TRBV7-9	14
CASSVNGIALYGYTF	TRBV6-1	15
CASSLRTSVVEQFF	TRBV11-3	14